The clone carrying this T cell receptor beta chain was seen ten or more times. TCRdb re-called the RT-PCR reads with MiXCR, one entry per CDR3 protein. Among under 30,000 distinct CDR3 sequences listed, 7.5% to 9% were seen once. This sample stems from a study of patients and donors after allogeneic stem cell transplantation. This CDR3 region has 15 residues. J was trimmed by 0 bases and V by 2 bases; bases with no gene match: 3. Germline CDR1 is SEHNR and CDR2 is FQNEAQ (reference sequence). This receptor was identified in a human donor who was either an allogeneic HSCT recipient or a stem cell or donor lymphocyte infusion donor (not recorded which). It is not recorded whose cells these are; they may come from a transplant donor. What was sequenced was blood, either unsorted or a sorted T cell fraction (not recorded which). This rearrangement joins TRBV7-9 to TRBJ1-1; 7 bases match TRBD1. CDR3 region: CASSLQGGLNTEAFF. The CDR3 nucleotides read TGTGCCAGCAGCTTACAGGGGGGATTGAACACTGAAGCTTTCTTT.